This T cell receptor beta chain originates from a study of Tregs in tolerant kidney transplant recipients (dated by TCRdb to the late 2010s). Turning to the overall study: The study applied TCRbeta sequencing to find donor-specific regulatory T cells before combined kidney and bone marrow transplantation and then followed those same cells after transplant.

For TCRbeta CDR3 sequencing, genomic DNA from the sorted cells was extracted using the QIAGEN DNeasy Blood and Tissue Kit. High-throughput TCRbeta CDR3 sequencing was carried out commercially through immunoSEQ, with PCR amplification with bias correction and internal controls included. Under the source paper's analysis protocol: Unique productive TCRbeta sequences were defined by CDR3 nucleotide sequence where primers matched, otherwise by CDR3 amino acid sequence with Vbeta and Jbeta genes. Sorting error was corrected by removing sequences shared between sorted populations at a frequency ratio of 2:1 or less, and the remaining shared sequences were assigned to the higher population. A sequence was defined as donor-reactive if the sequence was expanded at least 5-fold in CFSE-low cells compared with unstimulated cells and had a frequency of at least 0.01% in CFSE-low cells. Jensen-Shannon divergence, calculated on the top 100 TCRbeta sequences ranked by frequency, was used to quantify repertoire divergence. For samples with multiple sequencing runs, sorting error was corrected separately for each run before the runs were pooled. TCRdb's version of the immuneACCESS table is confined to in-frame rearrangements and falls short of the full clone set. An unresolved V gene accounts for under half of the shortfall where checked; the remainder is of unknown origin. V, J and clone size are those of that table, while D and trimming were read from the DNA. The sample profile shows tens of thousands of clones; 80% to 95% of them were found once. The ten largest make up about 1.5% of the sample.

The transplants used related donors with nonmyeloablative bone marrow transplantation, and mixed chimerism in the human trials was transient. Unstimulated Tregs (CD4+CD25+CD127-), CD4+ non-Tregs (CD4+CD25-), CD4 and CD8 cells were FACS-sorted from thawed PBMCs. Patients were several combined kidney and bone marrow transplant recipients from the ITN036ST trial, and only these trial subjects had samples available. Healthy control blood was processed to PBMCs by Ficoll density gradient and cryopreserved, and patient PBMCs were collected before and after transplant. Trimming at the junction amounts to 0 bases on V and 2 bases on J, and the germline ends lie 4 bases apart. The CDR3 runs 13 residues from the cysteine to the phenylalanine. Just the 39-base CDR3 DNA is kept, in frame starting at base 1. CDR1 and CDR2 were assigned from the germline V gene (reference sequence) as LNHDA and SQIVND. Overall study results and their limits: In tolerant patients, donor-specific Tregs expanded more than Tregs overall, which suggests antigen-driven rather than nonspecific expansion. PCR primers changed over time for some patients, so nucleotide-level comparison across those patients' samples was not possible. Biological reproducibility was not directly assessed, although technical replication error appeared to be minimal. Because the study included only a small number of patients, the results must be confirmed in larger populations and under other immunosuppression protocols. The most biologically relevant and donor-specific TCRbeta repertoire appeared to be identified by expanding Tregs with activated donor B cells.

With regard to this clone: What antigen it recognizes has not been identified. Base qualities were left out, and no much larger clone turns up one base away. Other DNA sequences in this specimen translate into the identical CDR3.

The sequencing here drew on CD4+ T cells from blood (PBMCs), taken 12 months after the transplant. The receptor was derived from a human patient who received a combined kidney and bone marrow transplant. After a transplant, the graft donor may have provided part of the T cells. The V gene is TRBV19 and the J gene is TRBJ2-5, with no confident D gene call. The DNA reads TGTGCCAGTAGTATAGACCTTCAAGAGACCCAGTACTTC. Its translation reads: CASSIDLQETQYF.